This T cell receptor (beta chain) was profiled in a study of blood T cells in healthy people across ages. Next came a second PCR, run for 7 to 11 cycles, which used a sample-barcoded 5' primer along with a J-beta primer mix. TCRdb passed the 5' RACE reads through MiXCR, listing each CDR3 protein once. The sample has around 1.1 million distinct CDR3 sequences, more than 30% seen once; the top ten hold less than 15%. Study results and caveats: Not knowing donor CMV status may have confounded expanded clonotype changes.

This clonotype showed up many times. The antigen is unknown. This CDR3 region has 17 residues. Trimming removed 5 bases from V and 1 base from J, with 20 bases in between. CDR1 and CDR2 from the germline V gene are SGHVS and FQNEAQ. This chain connects TRBV7-8 to TRBJ1-2; possible D gene TRBD1, 6 bases. The TCR was taken from a man younger than 35 in good health. Sequenced input: blood. The CDR3: CASSMPAGRGDNYGYTF. In DNA, the CDR3 is TGTGCCAGCAGCATGCCGGCGGGGAGGGGGGATAACTATGGCTACACCTTC.